This T cell receptor (beta chain) was sequenced during a study of blood T cell repertoires in COVID-19. Whole-study context: Samples of COVID-19 (acute and convalescent) were obtained from the United States, Italy and Spain. T cells, B-cell-depleted T cells, or PBMCs provided the cDNA or gDNA that served as material.

V gave up 7 bases and J gave up 9 bases; unmatched junction bases: 9. Germline V gene sequence: CDR1 MNHEY, CDR2 SMNVEV (reference sequence). The CDR3 is made up of 14 amino acids. Profiled with immunoSEQ multiplex PCR; TCRdb holds only in-frame clones, not every one. The sample includes around 140,000 clones, 70% to 85% of them seen just once. The rearrangement links TRBV27 to TRBJ1-1; TRBD1 aligns across 12 bases. The specimen was peripheral blood. The TCR sequence derives from a woman older than 75 with acute or convalescent COVID-19. The CDR3, as DNA: TGTGCCAGCACCCCCAGGGACAGGGGGCGGCAAGCTTTCTTT. Its translation: CASTPRDRGRQAFF.